This TCR beta chain was observed in a study of beta chain features in type 1 diabetes. Germline CDR1 MDHEN, CDR2 SYDVKM. The J segment lost 2 bases and the V segment lost 5 bases, leaving 0 bases of the junction unmatched. This CDR3 spans 12 amino acids. There are a few counts of this clone. Since all of the isolated RNA was reverse transcribed, expressed TCRB transcripts were what got sequenced. Here immunoSEQ multiplex PCR was the method, and the copy in TCRdb shows in-frame clones only, minus some. The table records about 150,000 clones, around 8.5% of them present only once. This receptor was identified in a man aged 18 to 29 in good health. The chain employs TRBV28 and TRBJ2-7; the match to TRBD1 covers 7 bases. Source material: central memory CD4+ T cells from blood. The CDR3 loop reads CASSQGAYEQYF. As DNA, the CDR3 is TGTGCCAGCAGTCAGGGGGCCTACGAGCAGTACTTC. The full variable domain, its missing parts supplied by reference TRBV28 and TRBJ2-7, is DVKVTQSSRYLVKRTGEKVFLECVQDMDHENMFWYRQDPGLGLRLIYFSYDVKMKEKGDIPEGYSVSREKKERFSLILESASTNQTSMYLCASSQGAYEQYFGPGTRLTVT.